These 23 T cell receptor beta chains share one sample of origin, sequenced in a study of OX40 agonist ivuxolimab in advanced cancers. TCRdb keeps only in-frame clones here, not all; method: immunoSEQ multiplex PCR. The sample comprises around 70,000 clones, about 90% of which are singletons, and about 2.1% rests with the top ten. The source was CD4+ or CD8+ T cells sorted from blood, collected in a trial of the OX40 agonist ivuxolimab. The receptor set was obtained from an adult with an advanced solid tumor such as melanoma, head and neck, liver or kidney cancer.

The rearrangement joins TRBV19 to TRBJ2-1, with 8 positions matching TRBD2. This CDR3 has 13 amino acids. The V segment lost 4 bases and the J segment 7 bases; nucleotides outside the gene matches: 3. Germline CDR1 reads LNHDA; CDR2 reads SQIVND (reference sequence). The chain's CDR3 is CASSRREVNEQFF. The DNA for the CDR3 is TGTGCCAGTAGTAGGCGGGAGGTGAATGAGCAGTTCTTC.

The chain recombines TRBV6-1 with TRBJ1-5; tentative D call: TRBD1 (5 bases). CDR3 size: 15 residues. Trimming removed 1 base at V and 0 bases at J, with 7 bases between. Per germline, CDR1 MNHNS and CDR2 SASEGT. CDR3 nucleotides: TGTGCCAGCAGTGAAGAACAGGCTAGCAATCAGCCCCAGCATTTT. Protein sequence: CASSEEQASNQPQHF.

The chain joins TRBV18 to TRBJ2-7, with 8 bases that match TRBD1. CDR3 size: 15 residues. V lost 3 bases and J lost 5; bases outside the gene matches: 9. Germline V gene data show CDR1 as KGHSH and CDR2 as LQKENI. The CDR3 loop reads CASSPYGTGLNEQYF. For the CDR3, the DNA is TGTGCCAGCTCACCTTACGGGACAGGACTAAACGAGCAGTACTTC. The full variable domain, with the rest looked up from reference TRBV18 and TRBJ2-7, is NAGVMQNPRHLVRRRGQEARLRCSPMKGHSHVYWYRQLPEEGLKFMVYLQKENIIDESGMPKERFSAEFPKEGPSILRIQQVVRGDSAAYFCASSPYGTGLNEQYFGPGTRLTVT.

This chain uses TRBV29-1 with TRBJ2-5; possibly TRBD1 for D (6 bases). V lost 8 bases and J lost 3, with 16 bases in between. Germline V gives CDR1 SQVTM, CDR2 ANQGSEA. The CDR3 is 13 amino acids. CDR3 DNA sequence: TGCAGCTCCTCCGGGACAAAAGAAGAGACCCAGTACTTC. As protein: CSSSGTKEETQYF. Supplemented by reference TRBV29-1 and TRBJ2-5, the full variable domain reads SAVISQKPSRDICQRGTSLTIQCQVDSQVTMMFWYRQQPGQSLTLIATANQGSEATYESGFVIDKFPISRPNLTFSTLTVSNMSPEDSSIYLCSSSGTKEETQYFGPGTRLLVL.

The chain recombines TRBV19 with TRBJ1-5; 12 bases match TRBD1. CDR3 size: 17 residues. CDR1 LNHDA and CDR2 SQIVND come from the germline V gene (reference sequence). V was clipped by 5 bases and J by 4 bases; unmatched bases: 9. CDR3 sequence (DNA): TGTGCCAGTAGTCTCCCGGGACAGGGGGCTGGAAATCAGCCCCAGCATTTT. Its translation is CASSLPGQGAGNQPQHF.

This clone turned up a few times. The rearrangement joins TRBV19 to TRBJ2-5; TRBD2 might be the D (7 bases). Trimming removed 0 bases from V and 5 bases from J, with 13 bases in between. The CDR3 length is 15 residues. Germline CDR1 is LNHDA and CDR2 is SQIVND (reference sequence). CDR3 sequence reads: CASSIDDRRGETQYF. The CDR3 nucleotides read TGTGCCAGTAGTATAGACGACAGGCGGGGGGAGACCCAGTACTTC.

This rearrangement joins TRBV18 to TRBJ2-5; D is ambiguous. The J call is doubtful: the DNA matches TRBJ2-7 better. There are 13 residues in the CDR3. Germline values: CDR1 KGHSH, CDR2 LQKENI. The CDR3, as DNA: TGTGCCAGCTCACCTCCGGACGGCTACGAGCAGTACTTC. It specifies CASSPPDGYEQYF.

The chain recombines TRBV5-1 with TRBJ2-5; 12 bases map to TRBD2. This CDR3 spans 14 amino acids. Germline CDR1 SGHRS, CDR2 YFSETQ. J gave up 5 bases and V 3 bases, and 2 bases lay outside the gene matches. In nucleotides, the CDR3 is TGCGCCAGCAGCTGGACTAGCGGGGCTGAGACCCAGTACTTC. It yields the protein CASSWTSGAETQYF. The whole variable domain, filled in from reference TRBV5-1 and TRBJ2-5, reads KAGVTQTPRYLIKTRGQQVTLSCSPISGHRSVSWYQQTPGQGLQFLFEYFSETQRNKGNFPGRFSGRQFSNSRSEMNVSTLELGDSALYLCASSWTSGAETQYFGPGTRLLVL.

The chain couples TRBV2 to TRBJ1-3; no clear D gene. Germline values: CDR1 SNHLY, CDR2 FYNNEI. V was pared by 4 bases and J by 0 bases, with 13 bases between. The CDR3 contains 16 residues. The CDR3 loop is CASSVFGSDSGNTIYF. CDR3 coding DNA: TGTGCCAGCAGTGTATTTGGCTCGGACTCTGGAAACACCATATATTTT.

The rearrangement uses TRBV18 and TRBJ1-2, with D unresolved. The germline V and J ends were trimmed by 5 bases and 3 bases, with 13 bases remaining between them. The CDR3 spans 14 residues. CDR1 is KGHSH, CDR2 LQKENI, per germline. The CDR3 spells CASSSTDGDYGYTF. The DNA of the CDR3 is TGTGCCAGCTCATCAACCGACGGCGACTATGGCTACACCTTC.

V and J are TRBV18 and TRBJ1-1; a weak D match, TRBD1 (6 bases). The CDR3 has 16 amino acids. Germline V gene sequence: CDR1 KGHSH, CDR2 LQKENI. Trimming pared 3 bases from V and 0 bases from J, leaving 14 bases between. The CDR3 DNA reads TGTGCCAGCTCACCGATCGGACAGTCTATGAACACTGAAGCTTTCTTT. Residues: CASSPIGQSMNTEAFF.

The chain recombines TRBV11-1 with TRBJ2-2, with 7 bases fitting TRBD2. The V and J ends lost 5 bases and 0 bases, in that order; junction bases with no gene match: 6. The CDR3 runs 16 residues. The germline V gene has CDR1 SGHAT and CDR2 FQDESV (reference sequence). CDR3 nucleotide sequence: TGTGCCAGCAGCCGAGGGGCGGGAGCGAACACCGGGGAGCTGTTTTTT. This codes for CASSRGAGANTGELFF. The full variable domain, in which reference TRBV11-1 and TRBJ2-2 provide the parts outside the CDR3, is EAEVAQSPRYKITEKSQAVAFWCDPISGHATLYWYRQILGQGPELLVQFQDESVVDDSQLPKDRFSAERLKGVDSTLKIQPAELGDSAMYLCASSRGAGANTGELFFGEGSRLTVL.

As concerns this clone: One junction end does not reproduce the germline sequence, and a read error may be involved. The chain carries TRBV5-1 and TRBJ1-2; tentative D call: TRBD1 (6 bases). This CDR3 spans 18 amino acids. Germline-derived CDR1 and CDR2 are SGHRS and YFSETQ. CDR3 residues: CASSEKSHRVSKLWLLLF. In DNA form, the CDR3 reads TGCGCCAGCAGCGAGAAATCACACAGGGTATCGAAGTTATGGCTCCTTCTCTTC. Based on the CDR3 plus reference TRBV5-1 and TRBJ1-2, the full variable domain is KAGVTQTPRYLIKTRGQQVTLSCSPISGHRSVSWYQQTPGQGLQFLFEYFSETQRNKGNFPGRFSGRQFSNSRSEMNVSTLELGDSALYLCASSEKSHRVSKLWLLLFGSGTRLTVV.

The chain has TRBV28 and TRBJ2-1; D may be TRBD1 or TRBD2 (5 bases each). Germline lookup yields CDR1 MDHEN and CDR2 SYDVKM. Between the trimmed V and J ends, which lost 3 bases and 6 bases, there was a span of 12 bases. The CDR3 has 14 residues. In nucleotides, the CDR3 is TGTGCCAGCAGTTTCGCAGGGAGTATCAATGAGCAGTTCTTC. Amino acids: CASSFAGSINEQFF.

The chain has TRBV18 and TRBJ1-3; a possible D gene is TRBD1 (6 bases). Trimming cost V 8 bases and J 2 bases, with 10 bases left between them. The CDR3 sequence is 13 residues long. CDR1 is KGHSH and CDR2 is LQKENI in the germline V gene. CDR3 sequence (DNA): TGTGCCAGCGCCGCAGGGGCTGGAAACACCATATATTTT. This sequence encodes CASAAGAGNTIYF.

The V call is TRBV5-5, the J call TRBJ2-5, with 12 bases matching TRBD2. The CDR3 runs to 15 residues. Germline-derived CDR1 and CDR2 are SGHKS and YYEKEE (reference sequence). V lost 4 bases to trimming and J lost 2 bases; unmatched junction nucleotides: 3. CDR3 DNA: TGTGCCAGCAGCCATGGACTAGCGGGGCAAGAGACCCAGTACTTC. This translates into CASSHGLAGQETQYF. Full variable domain (outside the CDR3, taken from reference TRBV5-5 and TRBJ2-5): DAGVTQSPTHLIKTRGQQVTLRCSPISGHKSVSWYQQVLGQGPQFIFQYYEKEERGRGNFPDRFSARQFPNYSSELNVNALLLGDSALYLCASSHGLAGQETQYFGPGTRLLVL.

The CDR3 sequence is CASSRDSRRTDTQYF. The CDR3 DNA follows: TGTGCCAGCTCCCGGGACAGTCGACGCACAGATACGCAGTATTTT. The chain combines TRBV27 with TRBJ2-3, with 7 bases aligning to TRBD1. V lost 8 bases and J lost 1; bases outside the gene matches: 9. This CDR3 has 15 amino acids. Germline V lookup: CDR1 MNHEY, CDR2 SMNVEV (reference sequence).

At least ten counts were recorded for this clone. The chain employs TRBV7-9 and TRBJ1-2, with D perhaps matching TRBD1 (6 bases). V dropped 2 bases and J dropped 8 bases, with 12 bases sitting between them. Germline loops: CDR1 SEHNR, CDR2 FQNEAQ (reference sequence). The CDR3 length is 13 residues. The CDR3, as DNA: TGTGCCAGCAGCTTATGGGGGGCGCAAGGCTACACCTTC. Residues: CASSLWGAQGYTF.

This chain links TRBV28 with TRBJ1-2; a weak D match, TRBD1 (5 bases). Trimming left V 2 bases short and J 0 bases short, with 16 bases between. The CDR3 is 17 amino acids. The germline CDR1 and CDR2 sequences are MDHEN and SYDVKM. DNA for the CDR3: TGTGCCAGCAGTTTAAGGGACGCAAGCCCCTCTAACTATGGCTACACCTTC. Translation gives CASSLRDASPSNYGYTF.

The chain carries TRBV10-3 and TRBJ1-2, with a possible D match to TRBD1 (6 bases). Trimming stripped 8 bases from V and 7 bases from J, with 23 bases between. The CDR3 extends over 15 amino acids. The germline V gene encodes CDR1 ENHRY and CDR2 SYGVKD. The CDR3 spells CAIEPRGLVSGGYTF. The CDR3 DNA sequence: TGTGCCATCGAGCCCAGGGGCCTTGTATCGGGTGGCTACACCTTC.

The rearrangement uses TRBV7-7 and TRBJ2-5; tentatively, D is TRBD2 (5 bases). CDR1 is SSHAT, CDR2 FNYEAQ, per germline (reference sequence). The CDR3 contains 15 residues. V lost 3 bases to trimming and J lost 2 bases, with 13 bases between them. The CDR3 nucleotides read TGTGCCAGCAGCTTTAATCTGGGAGCGCAAGAGACCCAGTACTTC. Translation: CASSFNLGAQETQYF.

V and J are TRBV19 and TRBJ1-1; the D is unclear. CDR3 size: 12 residues. V was clipped by 3 bases and J by 4 bases, with 6 bases between them. Germline V gives CDR1 LNHDA, CDR2 SQIVND (reference sequence). The CDR3 region is CASSMGITEAFF. CDR3 DNA sequence: TGTGCCAGTAGTATGGGCATCACTGAAGCTTTCTTT.

This clone was detected a few times. The V and J genes are TRBV14 and TRBJ2-1; 7 nucleotides line up with TRBD2. The V gene's germline CDR1 is SGHDN and CDR2 FVKESK. V trimming: 1 base; J trimming: 8 bases; junction bases outside the gene matches: 14. CDR3 size: 17 residues. The CDR3 coding sequence is TGTGCCAGCAGCCAAGTTGGACTGAGGGAGGGCCGGGATGAGCAGTTCTTC. Translated: CASSQVGLREGRDEQFF.